The 18 T cell receptor beta chains below come from one sample, sequenced in a study of shared clonotypes between healthy human individuals. The data were produced by immunoSEQ multiplex PCR, yet TCRdb's version contains in-frame clones alone and is incomplete. The data show around 480,000 clones, with roughly 79% seen just once and roughly an eighth held by the top ten. The sample taken for sequencing was PBMCs. The receptors here all came from a woman aged 40 to 50 in good health. Some clones in this sample may be carry-over from other donors' samples.

The V call is TRBV30, the J call TRBJ2-3, with D possibly TRBD1 on 5 matching bases. The CDR3 has 13 residues. V lost 4 bases to trimming and J lost 4 bases, with 12 bases between them. Germline CDR1 and CDR2: GTSNPN and SVGIG (reference sequence). The CDR3 loop is CAWNPKGADTQYF. Here the CDR3 DNA reads TGTGCCTGGAATCCTAAAGGGGCAGATACGCAGTATTTT.

This chain uses TRBV19 with TRBJ2-6, with a weak D call TRBD1 (6 bases). Germline V lookup: CDR1 LNHDA, CDR2 SQIVND (reference sequence). Trimming removed 6 bases at V and 0 bases at J, with 15 bases between. The CDR3 consists of 17 residues. CDR3 sequence: CASSRTVLASGANVLTF. The CDR3 nucleotides are TGTGCCAGTAGCCGGACAGTTCTTGCCTCTGGGGCCAACGTCCTGACTTTC.

The gene calls are TRBV10-3 and TRBJ1-1; D uncertain. Trimming cost V 10 bases and J 0 bases, with 18 bases left between them. The CDR3 totals 15 residues. The germline CDR1 and CDR2 sequences are ENHRY and SYGVKD. DNA of the CDR3: TGTGCCACAAGCCTTGGCAGAACAATGAACACTGAAGCTTTCTTT. Translating it yields CATSLGRTMNTEAFF.

This CDR3 reads CASSYSGMDTGELFF. The CDR3 DNA reads TGCGCCAGCAGCTATAGCGGGATGGACACCGGGGAGCTGTTTTTT. This sequence joins TRBV5-1 and TRBJ2-2, with 8 bases lining up with TRBD2. The CDR3 is 15 residues long. CDR1 is SGHRS and CDR2 is YFSETQ in the germline V gene. J lost 3 bases, V lost 3 bases, and 4 bases had no gene match. The variable domain in full, with the rest retrieved from reference TRBV5-1 and TRBJ2-2, is KAGVTQTPRYLIKTRGQQVTLSCSPISGHRSVSWYQQTPGQGLQFLFEYFSETQRNKGNFPGRFSGRQFSNSRSEMNVSTLELGDSALYLCASSYSGMDTGELFFGEGSRLTVL.

The genes are TRBV30 and TRBJ2-1, with TRBD2 matching 8 bases. CDR1 is GTSNPN and CDR2 is SVGIG in the germline V gene (reference sequence). The CDR3 runs to 14 residues. V lost 4 bases and J lost 4; bases outside the gene matches: 6. CDR3 residues: CAWTPGLVYNEQFF. As DNA, the CDR3 is TGTGCCTGGACCCCGGGACTAGTATACAATGAGCAGTTCTTC.

The J gene is TRBJ1-1, the V gene TRBV28; D gene ambiguous. The CDR3 consists of 14 residues. Trimming took 0 bases from V and 1 from J, leaving 6 bases between them. Germline V gene data show CDR1 as MDHEN and CDR2 as SYDVKM. CDR3: CASSLWVKNTEAFF. In DNA, the CDR3 is TGTGCCAGCAGTTTATGGGTTAAGAACACTGAAGCTTTCTTT. The complete variable domain, with remaining parts taken from reference TRBV28 and TRBJ1-1, reads DVKVTQSSRYLVKRTGEKVFLECVQDMDHENMFWYRQDPGLGLRLIYFSYDVKMKEKGDIPEGYSVSREKKERFSLILESASTNQTSMYLCASSLWVKNTEAFFGQGTRLTVV.

The J gene is TRBJ1-1, the V gene TRBV9; possible D gene TRBD1, 5 bases. Germline CDR1 and CDR2: SGDLS and YYNGEE. Trimming took 0 bases from V and 0 from J, leaving 6 bases between them. This CDR3 region has 14 residues. In DNA form, the CDR3 reads TGTGCCAGCAGCGTAGGGGGGGTGAACACTGAAGCTTTCTTT. It yields the protein CASSVGGVNTEAFF.

This sequence joins TRBV30 and TRBJ1-2, with D maybe TRBD1 (5 bases). Germline V gene data show CDR1 as GTSNPN and CDR2 as SVGIG (reference sequence). The CDR3 is made up of 14 amino acids. V was pared by 3 bases and J by 5 bases, with 16 bases between. The CDR3 DNA sequence: TGTGCCTGGAGAGCTCTGGGCGGACAATATGGCTACACCTTC. Its protein is CAWRALGGQYGYTF.

The CDR3 sequence is CASSWGRGPRYEQYF. CDR3 DNA: TGTGCCAGCAGTTGGGGCAGGGGGCCTAGATACGAGCAGTACTTC. The chain couples TRBV6-1 to TRBJ2-7, with TRBD1 identical over 8 bases. The J segment lost 4 bases and the V segment lost 5 bases, leaving 10 bases of the junction unmatched. This CDR3 is 15 amino acids long. CDR1 is MNHNS, CDR2 SASEGT, per germline.

The chain employs TRBV27 and TRBJ2-2; D is ambiguous. This CDR3 has 16 amino acids. From germline, CDR1 is MNHEY and CDR2 SMNVEV (reference sequence). Trimming took off 9 bases at V and 0 bases at J, with 17 bases between the two ends. CDR3 region: CARNTKRAANTGELFF. CDR3 coding DNA: TGTGCCAGAAACACTAAACGGGCCGCGAACACCGGGGAGCTGTTTTTT.

Turning to this clone: An end of the junction differs from the germline gene, which may be a read error. The chain is built from TRBV5-1 and TRBJ2-2; D is possibly TRBD1 or TRBD2 (5 bases each). The CDR3 spans 14 residues. Germline V gene lookup returns CDR1 SGHRS and CDR2 YFSETQ. CDR3: CASSLAGRAGELFF. In nucleotides, the CDR3 is TGCGCCAGCAGTTTGGCAGGGCGGGCCGGGGAGCTGTTTTTT.

The genes are TRBV4-1 and TRBJ1-5; D unclear. CDR1 and CDR2 (germline): MGHRA, YSYEKL. The CDR3 is 13 residues long. Trimming took 1 base from V and 5 from J, leaving 6 bases between them. The chain's CDR3 is CASSQGVDQPQHF. For the CDR3, the DNA is TGCGCCAGCAGCCAAGGAGTTGATCAGCCCCAGCATTTT.

The V and J genes are TRBV28 and TRBJ2-3; 7 bases match TRBD2. The germline V gene encodes CDR1 MDHEN and CDR2 SYDVKM. J was trimmed by 6 bases and V by 8 bases; bases with no gene match: 14. The CDR3 runs to 15 residues. The CDR3 protein is CASSGGRELPDTQYF. In DNA form, the CDR3 reads TGTGCCAGCTCGGGTGGGCGGGAGTTACCGGATACGCAGTATTTT.

The chain's CDR3 is CASSWGTGRYEQYF. For the CDR3, the DNA is TGTGCCAGCAGCTGGGGGACAGGGAGGTACGAGCAGTACTTC. The J gene is TRBJ2-7, the V gene TRBV5-6; 9 positions agree with TRBD1. The germline V gene encodes CDR1 SGHDT and CDR2 YYEEEE. This CDR3 comprises 14 residues. The junction had 5 bases not matched to a gene; V was cut back by 3 bases and J by 4 bases.

The genes are TRBV27 and TRBJ1-4, with 9 bases aligning to TRBD1. V trimming: 5 bases; J trimming: 6 bases; junction bases outside the gene matches: 7. Germline CDR1 reads MNHEY; CDR2 reads SMNVEV (reference sequence). The CDR3 contains 15 residues. CDR3 DNA: TGTGCCAGCAGTGCACCCCGGACAGGGGATGAAAAACTGTTTTTT. Its protein is CASSAPRTGDEKLFF.

This chain links TRBV2 with TRBJ1-5; D not resolved. The CDR3 runs 15 residues. Germline values: CDR1 SNHLY, CDR2 FYNNEI. Trimming left V 4 bases short and J 0 bases short, with 10 bases between. As DNA, the CDR3 is TGTGCCAGCAGTGTCCGCCCTTATAGCAATCAGCCCCAGCATTTT. Translated, it gives CASSVRPYSNQPQHF.

The chain uses TRBV10-3 and TRBJ1-6, with a weak D call TRBD1 (5 bases). The CDR3 contains 14 residues. Trimming removed 10 bases from V and 7 bases from J, with 17 bases in between. Germline V gives CDR1 ENHRY, CDR2 SYGVKD. The CDR3 DNA is TGTGCCACCTTCCCCGGCGGGGCCAATTCACCCCTCCACTTT. This gives the protein CATFPGGANSPLHF.

This chain uses TRBV5-8 with TRBJ2-6; TRBD1 agrees at 10 bases. Germline CDR1 reads SGHTS; CDR2 reads YDEGEE. The J segment lost 3 bases and the V segment lost 4 bases, leaving 7 bases of the junction unmatched. There are 17 residues in the CDR3. The DNA for the CDR3 is TGTGCCAGCAGCCTCGGGACAGGGGAAAGTGGGGCCAACGTCCTGACTTTC. Translating gives CASSLGTGESGANVLTF. Using reference TRBV5-8 and TRBJ2-6 for the parts outside the CDR3, the full variable domain is EAGVTQSPTHLIKTRGQQATLRCSPISGHTSVYWYQQALGLGLQFLLWYDEGEERNRGNFPPRFSGRQFPNYSSELNVNALELEDSALYLCASSLGTGESGANVLTFGAGSRLTVL.